This T cell receptor (beta chain) was profiled in a study of T cell responses to AZD1222 COVID-19 vaccine. Regarding the study as a whole: Donors, mostly white British, included more females; clonal diversity was possibly underestimated.

The CDR3 is 18 amino acids. Germline lookup yields CDR1 SGHAT and CDR2 FQNNGV. V lost 0 bases and J lost 7; bases outside the gene matches: 13. In this sample, this clone turned up many times. Its antigen is currently unknown. TCRdb's table, derived via immunoSEQ multiplex PCR, lists solely in-frame clones and lacks some. The table lists approximately 110,000 clones, roughly 87% of them singletons, with around 2.3% in the top ten. This receptor was identified in an adult who received the AZD1222 COVID-19 vaccine. This material consisted of peripheral blood, taken 28 days after the second AZD1222 dose. The genes are TRBV11-2 and TRBJ1-4, with 8 bases that match TRBD1. The CDR3 bases are TGTGCCAGCAGCTTAGATCAGTTTGGAACGGGACAGGTTGAAAAACTGTTTTTT. Protein: CASSLDQFGTGQVEKLFF. Variable domain in full (rest from reference TRBV11-2 and TRBJ1-4): EAGVAQSPRYKIIEKRQSVAFWCNPISGHATLYWYQQILGQGPKLLIQFQNNGVVDDSQLPKDRFSAERLKGVDSTLKIQPAKLEDSAVYLCASSLDQFGTGQVEKLFFGSGTQLSVL.